These T cell receptor beta chains were read from a single sample in a study of blood T cell repertoires in COVID-19. Method: immunoSEQ multiplex PCR; TCRdb's copy keeps in-frame clones and lacks some. The sample has approximately 130,000 clones; around four fifths are singletons. The sample taken for sequencing was peripheral blood. Receptors originate from a human donor in a cohort sampled during active COVID-19. Both conserved end residues are part of each CDR3. D genes are given only for firm matches. Rows may omit the clone size; those that give it use once, few, many or a size class.

d_call j_call clone_size v_call cdr3_nt cdr3_aa
. TRBJ2-7 . TRBV28 TGTGCCAGCAGTTTTCGGGACTCCTACGAGCAGTACTTC CASSFRDSYEQYF
TRBD2 TRBJ2-5 . TRBV29-1 TGCAGCGTTGAATCCCCGAGCGGGACTCAAGAGACCCAGTACTTC CSVESPSGTQETQYF
. TRBJ2-7 . TRBV30 TGTGCCTGGAGCCAATCCGGGGGGCGCTACGAGCAGTACTTC CAWSQSGGRYEQYF
. TRBJ1-1 . TRBV7-3 TGTGCCAGCAGCTTCTCCCCGGTGAGAATGAACACTGAAGCTTTCTTT CASSFSPVRMNTEAFF
. TRBJ2-2 . TRBV4-2 TGTGCCAGCAGCCAAGATTTGGGCGCCGTATCCGGGGAGCTGTTTTTT CASSQDLGAVSGELFF
TRBD1 TRBJ1-2 . TRBV28 TGTGCCAGCAGTTTATCTTCACAGGGGCGGGGCTACACCTTC CASSLSSQGRGYTF
TRBD2 TRBJ2-1 . TRBV5-4 TGTGCCAGCAGCTCACCGGGACTAGCTTCCGATGAGCAGTTCTTC CASSSPGLASDEQFF
. TRBJ2-2 . TRBV7-2 TGTGCCAGCAGCCGGGGTCTGGCCGGGGAGCTGTTTTTT CASSRGLAGELFF
TRBD1 TRBJ2-7 . TRBV28 TGTGCCAGCAGAAGCCCGGGACAGGGTGGCTACGAGCAGTACTTC CASRSPGQGGYEQYF
TRBD2 TRBJ2-3 . TRBV5-4 TGTGCCAGCAGCTTGGCCGGGGGGAGGTCCGATACGCAGTATTTT CASSLAGGRSDTQYF
TRBD1 TRBJ1-4 once TRBV30 TGTGCCTGGAGAGGACAGGGGGCGCCTGATAATGAAAAACTGTTTTTT CAWRGQGAPDNEKLFF
. TRBJ1-1 . TRBV20-1 TGCAGTGCTAGTTCCCCTATGAACACTGAAGCTTTCTTT CSASSPMNTEAFF
. TRBJ2-3 . TRBV7-8 TGTGCCAGCAGCTTATCTGAGGTGGGCACAGATACGCAGTATTTT CASSLSEVGTDTQYF
. TRBJ2-4 . TRBV6-5 TGTGCCAGCAGTTCGGGTTCCGCGGCCAAAAACATTCAGTACTTC CASSSGSAAKNIQYF
. TRBJ1-2 . TRBV5-5 TGTGCCAGCAGCACAGCCACCGGGACACGGCACTATGGCTACACCTTC CASSTATGTRHYGYTF
. TRBJ1-1 . TRBV10-3 TGTGCCATCAGTGAGTCGAAAGGGGTAACTGAAGCTTTCTTT CAISESKGVTEAFF
. TRBJ2-5 . TRBV10-3 TGTGCCATCAGTGAGTCGAGTTCACTAGCCCAAGACCTCGGGGAGACCCAGTACTTC CAISESSSLAQDLGETQYF